These 2 T cell receptor beta chains were sequenced from one sample in a study of molecular identifiers for immune sequencing clone quantification. TCRdb reprocessed the PCR reads with MiXCR, giving one entry per CDR3 protein. The sample yields more than 450,000 distinct CDR3 sequences, about 25% seen once. Sequenced: naive CD8+ T cells from blood, with Jurkat cell RNA spiked in. Subset indicated: FACS-sorted CD8+CD4-CCR7+CD45RA+ naive T cells. The receptor set was obtained from a human donor in good health. Some libraries in this study had Jurkat cell RNA spiked in.

This clonotype was detected only a few times. The gene calls are TRBV28 and TRBJ2-1; TRBD2 aligns across 9 bases. CDR1 and CDR2 from the germline V gene are MDHEN and SYDVKM. The CDR3 has 17 amino acids. Losses at the gene ends were 7 bases for V and 10 bases for J; bases not matched to a gene: 20. CDR3 loop: CASKTGGGRAIVGEQFF. The DNA for the CDR3 is TGTGCCAGCAAGACTGGAGGCGGGAGGGCCATAGTCGGAGAGCAGTTCTTC.

The chain carries TRBV10-3 and TRBJ2-7, with 8 nucleotides matching TRBD2. CDR3 size: 15 residues. After removal of 0 bases from V and 7 bases from J, the junction contained 8 bases not matched to a gene. Per germline, CDR1 ENHRY and CDR2 SYGVKD. CDR3 sequence (DNA): TGTGCCATCAGTGAGTCGGTAATCGGGGGGGAGGAGCAGTACTTC. Its translation: CAISESVIGGEEQYF.